This paragraph covers one T cell receptor beta chain sequence. Its specificity is unknown. Replicate PCRs for sorted subsets used roughly 200 ng DNA; this equaled 25,000 to 30,000 T cell genomes. Assay used: immunoSEQ multiplex PCR; TCRdb lists only in-frame clones, some missing. The sample shows a few million clones, 90% to 95% of them seen only once. This CDR3 is 16 amino acids long. Germline V gene lookup returns CDR1 LGHNA and CDR2 YNFKEQ. Trimming took 4 bases from V and 0 from J; bases not matched to a gene: 3. This record belongs to a study of shared clonotypes between healthy human individuals. Points from the study as a whole: Clonotype sharing among donors was thought likely to change with sequencing depth. Rarefaction analysis demonstrated incomplete sorted-subset sequencing notwithstanding large depth. Clonotype sharing across several donors was observed for around 5% of naive CD4 clonotypes.

The clonotype originates from a man aged 18 to 30 in good health. Some clones in this sample may be carry-over from other donors' samples. The rearrangement uses TRBV4-2 and TRBJ2-3; 11 bases map to TRBD2. The sample consisted of naive CD4+ T cells from PBMCs. Subset here: CD45RA+ positively selected. CDR3 in amino acids: CASSPGTSGSTDTQYF. Written as DNA, the CDR3 is TGTGCCAGCAGCCCCGGGACTAGCGGAAGCACAGATACGCAGTATTTT.